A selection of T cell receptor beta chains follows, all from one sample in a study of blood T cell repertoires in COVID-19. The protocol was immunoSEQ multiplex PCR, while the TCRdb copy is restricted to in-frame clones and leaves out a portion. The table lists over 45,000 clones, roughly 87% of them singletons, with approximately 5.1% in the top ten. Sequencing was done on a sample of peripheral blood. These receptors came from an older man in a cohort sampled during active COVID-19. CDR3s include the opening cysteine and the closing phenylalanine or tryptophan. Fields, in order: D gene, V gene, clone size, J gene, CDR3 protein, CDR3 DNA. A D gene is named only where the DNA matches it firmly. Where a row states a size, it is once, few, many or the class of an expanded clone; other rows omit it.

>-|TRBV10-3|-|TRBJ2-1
CAISETAYNEQFF
TGTGCCATCAGTGAGACGGCCTACAATGAGCAGTTCTTC
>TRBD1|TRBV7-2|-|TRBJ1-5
CASSSGTGFNQPQHF
TGTGCCAGCAGCTCCGGGACAGGGTTCAATCAGCCCCAGCATTTT
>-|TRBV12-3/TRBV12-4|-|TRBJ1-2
CASSLTGLGGYTF
TGTGCCAGCAGTCTCACAGGGTTGGGTGGCTACACCTTC
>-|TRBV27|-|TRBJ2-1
CASSGTGEGTSGLNEQFF
TGTGCCAGCAGTGGGACAGGGGAGGGGACTAGCGGACTCAATGAGCAGTTCTTC
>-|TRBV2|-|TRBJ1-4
CASSGTGPNEKLFF
TGTGCCAGCAGTGGTACAGGGCCTAATGAAAAACTGTTTTTT
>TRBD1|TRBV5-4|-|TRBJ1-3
CASSLGRQGAGNTIYF
TGTGCCAGCAGCTTGGGGAGGCAGGGGGCTGGAAACACCATATATTTT
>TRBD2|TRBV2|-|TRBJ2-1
CASSETSGRLNEQFF
TGTGCCAGCAGTGAGACTAGCGGGAGGCTAAATGAGCAGTTCTTC
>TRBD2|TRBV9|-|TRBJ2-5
CASSVSGSKETQYF
TGTGCCAGCAGCGTTAGCGGGAGTAAAGAGACCCAGTACTTC
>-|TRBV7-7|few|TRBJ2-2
CASSPAGRGAGELFF
TGTGCTAGCAGCCCCGCCGGACGGGGAGCCGGGGAGCTGTTTTTT
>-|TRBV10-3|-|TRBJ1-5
CAISAQTALNQPQHF
TGTGCCATCAGTGCACAGACAGCACTAAATCAGCCCCAGCATTTT
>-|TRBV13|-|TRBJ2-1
CASSLGGKVSYNEQFF
TGTGCCAGCAGCTTAGGCGGGAAAGTATCCTACAATGAGCAGTTCTTC
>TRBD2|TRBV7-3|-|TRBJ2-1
CASSQIAGSYNEQFF
TGTGCCAGCAGCCAAATAGCGGGGTCTTACAATGAGCAGTTCTTC
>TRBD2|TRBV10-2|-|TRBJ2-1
CASSEWEGFNEQFF
TGCGCCAGCAGTGAGTGGGAGGGTTTCAATGAGCAGTTCTTC
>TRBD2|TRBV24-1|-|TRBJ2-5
CATSDGTKTQYF
TGTGCCACCAGTGATGGGACTAAGACCCAGTACTTC
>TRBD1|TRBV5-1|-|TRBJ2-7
CASSTQTGGYEQYF
TGCGCCAGCAGCACCCAGACAGGGGGCTATGAGCAGTACTTC
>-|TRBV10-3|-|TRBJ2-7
CAISVNQGGYEQYF
TGTGCCATCAGTGTGAACCAGGGAGGCTACGAGCAGTACTTC
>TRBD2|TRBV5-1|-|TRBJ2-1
CASSLAAASGGSYNEQFF
TGCGCCAGCAGCTTGGCCGCGGCTAGCGGGGGCTCCTACAATGAGCAGTTCTTC
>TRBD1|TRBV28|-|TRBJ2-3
CASMKGGVITDTQYF
TGTGCCAGCATGAAAGGGGGCGTTATTACAGATACGCAGTATTTT
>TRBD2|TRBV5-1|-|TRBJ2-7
CASTRTSGSSYEQYF
TGCGCCAGCACCCGGACTAGCGGGAGCTCCTACGAGCAGTACTTC
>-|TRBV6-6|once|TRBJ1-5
CASSKEGGRQPQHF
TGTGCCAGCAGTAAGGAGGGGGGGCGACAGCCCCAGCATTTT
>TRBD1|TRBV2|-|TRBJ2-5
CASSERRTGGGETQYF
TGTGCCAGCAGTGAAAGGAGAACAGGGGGCGGAGAGACCCAGTACTTC
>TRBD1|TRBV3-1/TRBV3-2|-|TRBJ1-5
CASSEPGTGLHF
TGTGCCAGCAGCGAACCCGGGACAGGGCTTCATTTT
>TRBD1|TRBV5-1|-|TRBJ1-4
CASSLGGTGLNEKLFF
TGCGCCAGCAGCCTGGGGGGGACAGGCCTTAATGAAAAACTGTTTTTT
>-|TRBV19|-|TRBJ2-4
CASTKQGENIQYF
TGTGCCAGTACTAAACAGGGCGAAAACATTCAGTACTTC
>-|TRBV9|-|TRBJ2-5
CASSPRQAQETQYF
TGTGCCAGCAGCCCTCGACAGGCCCAAGAGACCCAGTACTTC
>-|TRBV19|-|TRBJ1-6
CASRRSSSYNSPLHF
TGTGCCAGTAGGAGGTCGAGCTCCTATAATTCACCCCTCCACTTT
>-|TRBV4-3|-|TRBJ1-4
CASSQAAGAGNEKLFF
TGCGCCAGCAGCCAAGCGGCGGGGGCGGGTAATGAAAAACTGTTTTTT
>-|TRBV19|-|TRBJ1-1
CASSISGFTEAFF
TGTGCCAGTAGTATTAGCGGGTTCACTGAAGCTTTCTTT